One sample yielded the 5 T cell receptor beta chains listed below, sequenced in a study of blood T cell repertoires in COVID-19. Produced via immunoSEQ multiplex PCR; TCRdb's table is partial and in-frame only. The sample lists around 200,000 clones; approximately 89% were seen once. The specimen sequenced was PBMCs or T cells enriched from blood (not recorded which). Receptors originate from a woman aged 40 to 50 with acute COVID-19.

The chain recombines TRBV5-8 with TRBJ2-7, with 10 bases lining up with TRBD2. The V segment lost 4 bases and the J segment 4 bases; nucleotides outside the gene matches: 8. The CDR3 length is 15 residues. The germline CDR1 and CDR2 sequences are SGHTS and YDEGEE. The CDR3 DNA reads TGTGCCAGCAGCCAGCTAGCGGGAGTATTATACGAGCAGTACTTC. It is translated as CASSQLAGVLYEQYF.

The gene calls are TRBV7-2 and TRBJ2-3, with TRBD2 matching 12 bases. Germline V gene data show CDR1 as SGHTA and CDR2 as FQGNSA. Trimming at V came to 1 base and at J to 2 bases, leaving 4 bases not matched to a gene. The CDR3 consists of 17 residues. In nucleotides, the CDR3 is TGTGCCAGCAGCTTAGGGCTAGCGGGAGGGACCACAGATACGCAGTATTTT. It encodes CASSLGLAGGTTDTQYF. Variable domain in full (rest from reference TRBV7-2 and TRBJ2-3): GAGVSQSPSNKVTEKGKDVELRCDPISGHTALYWYRQSLGQGLEFLIYFQGNSAPDKSGLPSDRFSAERTGGSVSTLTIQRTQQEDSAVYLCASSLGLAGGTTDTQYFGPGTRLTVL.

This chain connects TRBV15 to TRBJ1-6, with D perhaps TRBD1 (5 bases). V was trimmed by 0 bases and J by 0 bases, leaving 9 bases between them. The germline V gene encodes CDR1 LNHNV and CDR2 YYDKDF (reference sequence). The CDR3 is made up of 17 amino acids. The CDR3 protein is CATSRDRASSYNSPLHF. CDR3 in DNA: TGTGCCACCAGCAGAGACAGGGCGAGCTCCTATAATTCACCCCTCCACTTT.

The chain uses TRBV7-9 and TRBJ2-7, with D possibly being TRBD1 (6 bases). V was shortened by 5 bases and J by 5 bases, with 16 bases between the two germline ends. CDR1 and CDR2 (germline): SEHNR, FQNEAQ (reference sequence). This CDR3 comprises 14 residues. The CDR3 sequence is CASSRRQVPNEQYF. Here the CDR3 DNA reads TGTGCCAGCAGCCGTCGACAGGTACCCAACGAGCAGTACTTC.

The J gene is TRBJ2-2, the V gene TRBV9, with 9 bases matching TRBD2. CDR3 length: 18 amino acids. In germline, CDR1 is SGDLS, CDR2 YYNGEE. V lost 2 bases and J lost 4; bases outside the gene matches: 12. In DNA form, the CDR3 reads TGTGCCAGCAGCGTTTGGGCTAGCGGGATAATGGGCACCGGGGAGCTGTTTTTT. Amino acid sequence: CASSVWASGIMGTGELFF.